The source of this T cell receptor (beta chain) is a study of follicular helper T cells after annual influenza vaccination. Study-wide results and limits: Yearly vaccinations repeatedly recalled conserved clonotypes in ICOS+CD38+ cTfh.

There are 14 residues in the CDR3. From germline, CDR1 is SGHNT and CDR2 YYREEE (reference sequence). Trimming pared 4 bases from V and 0 bases from J, leaving 10 bases between. Time point reported: 2014-2015 season, pre-vaccination. TCRdb's table, derived via immunoSEQ multiplex PCR, lists solely in-frame clones and lacks some. The sample yields 7,500 to 9,500 clones, 82% seen once. The sample holds a few counts of this clone. Its antigen is unknown. The chain carries TRBV5-4 and TRBJ2-5; D possibly corresponds to TRBD1 (5 bases). The sequencing here drew on CXCR5+ CD38- circulating T follicular helper cells from blood, taken on the day of influenza vaccination. Subset described: circulating Tfh, non-naive CD4+CXCR5+PD-1+ (ICOS+CD38+ or ICOS-CD38-). This sequence was found in an adult who received the influenza vaccine. The chain's CDR3 is CASSLRTNQETQYF. CDR3 DNA sequence: TGTGCCAGCAGCCTTAGGACAAACCAAGAGACCCAGTACTTC.